These 24 T cell receptor beta chains were all obtained from the same sample, sequenced in a study of human T cells and chemical hapten exposure. The time point was: patch test 1, 2 weeks after DPC sensitization. Treatment given: therapeutic diphenylcyclopropenone sensitization with weekly scalp DPC. TCRdb itself ran the RACE reads through MiXCR, one entry per CDR3 protein. The sample yields about 110,000 distinct CDR3 sequences, approximately 9.9% seen once. This specimen was whole blood, taken in connection with sensitization to the hapten diphenylcyclopropenone (DPC). These receptors were obtained from a woman aged 35 to 49 with alopecia areata. Some clones in this sample may be carry-over from other donors' samples.

The table lists this clonotype with many counts. This chain connects TRBV10-3 to TRBJ1-1; 10 bases match TRBD1. The V gene end was trimmed by 4 bases and the J gene end by 5 bases; junction bases not matched to a gene: 7. This CDR3 contains 15 residues. The germline V gene has CDR1 ENHRY and CDR2 SYGVKD. DNA for the CDR3: TGTGCCATCAGTGGAGGGGACAGGGGAGAGACTGAAGCTTTCTTT. Residues: CAISGGDRGETEAFF.

J is TRBJ2-7 and V is TRBV4-1, with D unresolved. CDR1 MGHRA and CDR2 YSYEKL come from the germline V gene. This CDR3 spans 16 amino acids. Trimming cost V 0 bases and J 5 bases, with 17 bases left between them. In nucleotides, the CDR3 is TGCGCCAGCAGCCAAGAGGATTTGGGCCTTATAAACGAGCAGTACTTC. Its protein is CASSQEDLGLINEQYF.

The table lists this clonotype with many counts. V usage is TRBV7-6 and J usage is TRBJ1-5; TRBD1 matches 7 bases. Germline V CDR1 and CDR2: SGHVS, FNYEAQ. The J segment lost 8 bases and the V segment lost 5 bases, leaving 6 bases of the junction unmatched. This CDR3 spans 13 amino acids. The CDR3: CASSAGQSEPQHF. The DNA of the CDR3 is TGTGCCAGCAGCGCGGGACAGTCGGAGCCCCAGCATTTT. Filled out from reference TRBV7-6 and TRBJ1-5, the complete variable domain reads GAGVSQSPRYKVTKRGQDVALRCDPISGHVSLYWYRQALGQGPEFLTYFNYEAQQDKSGLPNDRFSAERPEGSISTLTIQRTEQRDSAMYRCASSAGQSEPQHFGDGTRLSIL.

CDR3 nucleotide sequence: TGTGCCAGCAGCCCCACACTAGCTAGAGATACGCAGTATTTT. Amino acid sequence: CASSPTLARDTQYF. V and J are TRBV7-2 and TRBJ2-3; D might be TRBD2 (6 bases). Germline V lookup: CDR1 SGHTA, CDR2 FQGNSA. The CDR3 contains 14 residues. Between the trimmed V and J ends, which lost 5 bases and 5 bases, there was a span of 14 bases.

This clonotype is judged medium-sized. The chain employs TRBV10-3 and TRBJ2-6, with a tentative D call TRBD1 (6 bases). The CDR3 runs to 15 residues. Trimming shortened V by 3 bases and J by 4 bases, and 10 bases separated the two germline ends. The germline V gene has CDR1 ENHRY and CDR2 SYGVKD. The CDR3 coding sequence is TGTGCCATCAGTGACTCAGGGGCGGGGGCCAACGTCCTGACTTTC. Translating gives CAISDSGAGANVLTF.

The chain joins TRBV20-1 to TRBJ2-2; 7 nucleotides match TRBD2. CDR3 length equals 13 residues. V shed 5 bases, J shed 4 bases, and the junction held 4 bases outside the gene matches. Germline-derived CDR1 and CDR2 are DFQATT and SNEGSKA (reference sequence). As DNA, the CDR3 is TGCAGTGCTCCAGCGGGAAGCACCGGGGAGCTGTTTTTT. Residues: CSAPAGSTGELFF.

This clonotype was recorded at least ten times. DNA for the CDR3: TGCAGTGCCCCACGAGTGGACGAGCAGTACTTC. It is translated as CSAPRVDEQYF. The chain has TRBV20-1 and TRBJ2-7; D is uncertain. This CDR3 contains 11 residues. Per the germline V gene, CDR1 is DFQATT and CDR2 is SNEGSKA (reference sequence). Trimming removed 6 bases at V and 5 bases at J, with 11 bases between.

This clonotype has a count of ten or more. The gene calls are TRBV27 and TRBJ1-6; no clear D. Germline values: CDR1 MNHEY, CDR2 SMNVEV (reference sequence). The V end lost 0 bases, the J end lost 7 bases, and 13 bases lay between the germline ends. This CDR3 contains 16 residues. CDR3 in DNA: TGTGCCAGCAGTTTATCCGGGCAGGCCCCAAATTCACCCCTCCACTTT. Encoded protein: CASSLSGQAPNSPLHF.

This clonotype has more than one count but fewer than ten. The chain carries TRBV10-2 and TRBJ2-7; 7 nucleotides match TRBD2. The CDR3 length is 15 residues. Germline V lookup: CDR1 WSHSY, CDR2 SAAADI. After removal of 2 bases from V and 0 bases from J, the junction contained 4 bases not matched to a gene. CDR3 nucleotide sequence: TGCGCCAGCAGTGAGCCAGCGGGGAACTCCTACGAGCAGTACTTC. It codes for CASSEPAGNSYEQYF.

This clonotype was counted a few times. The chain combines TRBV9 with TRBJ2-1; tentatively, D is TRBD2 (6 bases). V lost 2 bases and J 3 bases, leaving 15 bases between the germline ends. The CDR3 length is 16 residues. The germline V gene has CDR1 SGDLS and CDR2 YYNGEE. The CDR3 coding sequence is TGTGCCAGCAGCGTCTCACGCGGGACTGGCTACAATGAGCAGTTCTTC. Translation gives CASSVSRGTGYNEQFF. Full variable domain (missing parts from reference TRBV9 and TRBJ2-1): DSGVTQTPKHLITATGQRVTLRCSPRSGDLSVYWYQQSLDQGLQFLIQYYNGEERAKGNILERFSAQQFPDLHSELNLSSLELGDSALYFCASSVSRGTGYNEQFFGPGTRLTVL.

This clonotype was picked up many times. This rearrangement joins TRBV20-1 to TRBJ2-3; TRBD2 might be the D (5 bases). Germline V gene lookup returns CDR1 DFQATT and CDR2 SNEGSKA (reference sequence). The V end lost 6 bases, the J end lost 2 bases, and 15 bases lay between the germline ends. The CDR3 runs to 14 residues. CDR3 loop: CSAIGAATTDTQYF. In DNA form, the CDR3 reads TGCAGTGCCATTGGAGCGGCAACCACAGATACGCAGTATTTT.

The chain uses TRBV6-5 and TRBJ2-2; 8 positions agree with TRBD2. With 4 bases clipped from V and 5 bases from J, the junction kept 3 bases outside the gene matches. CDR1 is MNHEY and CDR2 is SVGAGI in the germline V gene. CDR3 size: 14 residues. For the CDR3, the DNA is TGTGCCAGCAGTTTACTAGCGGCTACCGGGGAGCTGTTTTTT. Translated: CASSLLAATGELFF.

This clonotype came up a few times. J is TRBJ1-1 and V is TRBV6-5; a possible D gene is TRBD1 (5 bases). The length of the CDR3 is 14 residues. Trimming removed 2 bases at V and 1 base at J, with 8 bases between. Germline V gene data show CDR1 as MNHEY and CDR2 as SVGAGI. The CDR3 reads CASSYVDRNTEAFF. In DNA form, the CDR3 reads TGTGCCAGCAGTTACGTTGACAGGAACACTGAAGCTTTCTTT.

This clonotype was observed a handful of times. V and J are TRBV20-1 and TRBJ2-7; no firm D call. The CDR3 is 11 amino acids. Germline V gives CDR1 DFQATT, CDR2 SNEGSKA (reference sequence). V was shortened by 5 bases and J by 7 bases, with 12 bases between the two germline ends. CDR3 residues: CSAPFMREQYF. CDR3 DNA sequence: TGCAGTGCTCCCTTCATGCGAGAGCAGTACTTC.

This clonotype has only a few counts. The V and J genes are TRBV7-9 and TRBJ2-7, with TRBD2 identical over 9 bases. V dropped 5 bases and J dropped 3; count of bases not matched to a gene: 5. Germline values: CDR1 SEHNR, CDR2 FQNEAQ (reference sequence). The CDR3 loop spans 14 amino acids. Written as DNA, the CDR3 is TGTGCCAGCAGCCGGGGGACTAGCTACTACGAGCAGTACTTC. Translation: CASSRGTSYYEQYF.

This clonotype was seen many times. V usage is TRBV12-3 or TRBV12-4 and J usage is TRBJ1-1, with D hard to call. Trimming shortened V by 2 bases and J by 0 bases, and 10 bases separated the two germline ends. The CDR3 totals 15 residues. The CDR3 region has the DNA TGTGCCAGCAGTTTAAGCGCCTCCATGAACACTGAAGCTTTCTTT. Translating it yields CASSLSASMNTEAFF.

This clonotype was observed at least ten times. The CDR3 sequence: CASSLWGRDQPQHF. CDR3 sequence (DNA): TGTGCCAGCAGCTTGTGGGGGAGGGATCAGCCCCAGCATTTT. V is TRBV5-4 and J is TRBJ1-5; possible D gene TRBD1, 5 bases. CDR3 length: 14 residues. Germline lookup yields CDR1 SGHNT and CDR2 YYREEE (reference sequence). V lost 1 base, J lost 5 bases, and 10 bases lay in between.

This clonotype came up many times. V gene TRBV10-3 combines with J gene TRBJ2-7; unclear D gene. The germline V and J ends were trimmed by 0 bases and 3 bases, with 12 bases remaining between them. Germline assignment: CDR1 ENHRY and CDR2 SYGVKD. CDR3 length: 15 residues. In DNA, the CDR3 is TGTGCCATCAGTGAGTCAGGGTCGACTGGCTACGAGCAGTACTTC. This gives the protein CAISESGSTGYEQYF.

There are a few counts of this clonotype. The V call is TRBV14, the J call TRBJ2-2; the match to TRBD2 covers 12 bases. V was pared by 1 base and J by 1 base, with 1 base of the junction left unmatched. Germline V CDR1 and CDR2: SGHDN, FVKESK. The CDR3 sequence is 17 residues long. CDR3 DNA: TGTGCCAGCAGCCAAGTGACTAGCGGGAGGAACACCGGGGAGCTGTTTTTT. This sequence encodes CASSQVTSGRNTGELFF.

A remark on this clonotype: Since a much larger clone is just one base distant, this may be a read error. The CDR3 region is CATSSSGSTDEQSF. The DNA of the CDR3 is TGTGCCACCAGTTCGAGCGGGAGTACGGATGAGCAGTCCTTC. The chain links TRBV24-1 to TRBJ2-1; the match to TRBD2 covers 8 bases. CDR1 KGHDR and CDR2 SFDVKD come from the germline V gene. The CDR3 spans 14 residues.

This clonotype was observed a handful of times. The chain employs TRBV20-1 and TRBJ2-7; 10 nucleotides align to TRBD1. V dropped 1 base and J dropped 3; count of bases not matched to a gene: 12. The germline gives CDR1 DFQATT, CDR2 SNEGSKA (reference sequence). The CDR3 contains 17 residues. CDR3: CSARAQDRQGAVYEQYF. CDR3 in DNA: TGCAGTGCTAGAGCCCAAGACCGACAGGGGGCGGTCTACGAGCAGTACTTC.

This clonotype was seen only a few times. The rearrangement uses TRBV7-2 and TRBJ2-7; 13 bases fit TRBD2. Germline CDR1 reads SGHTA; CDR2 reads FQGNSA. The CDR3 is made up of 17 amino acids. The V and J ends lost 5 bases and 7 bases, in that order; junction bases with no gene match: 14. CDR3 residues: CASSKGLAGAPSGEQYF. CDR3 DNA: TGTGCCAGCAGCAAAGGACTAGCGGGGGCCCCCTCGGGGGAGCAGTACTTC. Filled out from reference TRBV7-2 and TRBJ2-7, the complete variable domain reads GAGVSQSPSNKVTEKGKDVELRCDPISGHTALYWYRQSLGQGLEFLIYFQGNSAPDKSGLPSDRFSAERTGGSVSTLTIQRTQQEDSAVYLCASSKGLAGAPSGEQYFGPGTRLTVT.

This clonotype appeared a few times. J is TRBJ2-1 and V is TRBV3-1; no clear D gene. The CDR3 covers 11 residues. CDR1 and CDR2 from the germline V gene are LGHDT and YNNKEL (reference sequence). V lost 3 bases, J lost 8 bases, and 5 bases lay in between. CDR3 sequence: CASSQGYEQFF. CDR3 bases: TGTGCCAGCAGCCAGGGGTATGAGCAGTTCTTC.

At least ten counts were recorded for this clonotype. This rearrangement joins TRBV3-1 to TRBJ2-2; unclear D gene. The V end was cut by 1 base, the J end by 5 bases, with 14 bases between. Germline lookup yields CDR1 LGHDT and CDR2 YNNKEL (reference sequence). This CDR3 contains 16 residues. The chain's CDR3 is CASSQGVAHKTGELFF. The CDR3 coding sequence is TGTGCCAGCAGCCAAGGAGTGGCTCACAAGACCGGGGAGCTGTTTTTT. Supplemented by reference TRBV3-1 and TRBJ2-2, the full variable domain reads DTAVSQTPKYLVTQMGNDKSIKCEQNLGHDTMYWYKQDSKKFLKIMFSYNNKELIINETVPNRFSPKSPDKAHLNLHINSLELGDSAVYFCASSQGVAHKTGELFFGEGSRLTVL.